The 30 T cell receptor beta chains in this list originate from one sample, sequenced in a study of blood T cell repertoires in COVID-19. Assay used: immunoSEQ multiplex PCR; TCRdb lists only in-frame clones, some missing. In the table there are 150,000 to 160,000 clones, more than 80% of which are singletons. The source material was peripheral blood. The receptors come from a man over 45 with acute or convalescent COVID-19.

This chain links TRBV5-1 with TRBJ2-7; the D gene is possibly TRBD2 (7 bases). There are 16 residues in the CDR3. V was pared by 4 bases and J by 4 bases, with 21 bases between. Germline V gene lookup returns CDR1 SGHRS and CDR2 YFSETQ. Here the CDR3 reads CASSHPAGTNNYEQYF. DNA for the CDR3: TGCGCCAGCAGCCACCCAGCGGGGACAAACAATTACGAGCAGTACTTC.

This chain joins TRBV7-2 and TRBJ2-3, with D possibly TRBD1 on 6 matching bases. Deletions cut 6 bases from V and 0 bases from J, with 19 bases between. CDR1 is SGHTA, CDR2 FQGNSA, per germline. The CDR3 totals 17 residues. The CDR3 loop is CASRGAGGGYSTDTQYF. The CDR3 DNA is TGTGCCAGCAGGGGGGCGGGCGGAGGATATAGCACAGATACGCAGTATTTT.

The chain couples TRBV15 to TRBJ1-6; D is uncertain. Germline CDR1 is LNHNV and CDR2 is YYDKDF (reference sequence). V was trimmed by 0 bases and J by 7 bases, leaving 13 bases between them. The CDR3 totals 16 residues. DNA for the CDR3: TGTGCCACCAGCAGAGATCATCGGGGTTCCAATTCACCCCTCCACTTT. Amino acids: CATSRDHRGSNSPLHF.

The gene calls are TRBV3-1 (or the pseudogene TRBV3-2) and TRBJ1-4; possible D gene TRBD1, 6 bases. The CDR3 runs 16 residues. Germline-derived CDR1 and CDR2 are LGHDT and YNNKEL (reference sequence). Trimming took 5 bases from V and 4 from J, leaving 17 bases between them. This chain's CDR3 is CASSSGLGRGNEKLFF. As DNA, the CDR3 is TGTGCCAGCAGCTCGGGCTTAGGCAGGGGTAATGAAAAACTGTTTTTT.

The chain couples TRBV28 to TRBJ2-7; TRBD1 matches 10 bases. V was pared by 2 bases and J by 6 bases, with 7 bases of the junction left unmatched. The CDR3 loop spans 15 amino acids. Per germline, CDR1 MDHEN and CDR2 SYDVKM. The CDR3 is CASSLPRQGASEQYF. CDR3 sequence (DNA): TGTGCCAGCAGTTTACCAAGACAGGGGGCCAGCGAGCAGTACTTC.

About this clone: The junction departs from the called germline gene at one end, perhaps through a read error. This chain uses TRBV7-7 with TRBJ2-1; 9 nucleotides align to TRBD1. The CDR3 runs 15 residues. The germline gives CDR1 SSHAT, CDR2 FNYEAQ (reference sequence). Here the CDR3 DNA reads TGTGCTAGCAGCTTTCAGACAGGGGGTAACGATGAGCAGTTCTTC. This encodes CASSFQTGGNDEQFF.

The CDR3 DNA reads TGTGCCAGCTCACCACGGGACAGGGGCTACAATGAGCAGTTCTTC. The encoded protein is CASSPRDRGYNEQFF. This chain joins TRBV18 and TRBJ2-1, with 10 positions matching TRBD1. V lost 1 base, J lost 3 bases, and 0 bases stayed unmatched. The germline V gene has CDR1 KGHSH and CDR2 LQKENI. This CDR3 region has 15 residues.

This clone was picked up one time. At the DNA level, this CDR3 is encoded by other sequences in the same sample as well. V and J are TRBV2 and TRBJ1-2; 7 nucleotides agree with TRBD1. This CDR3 comprises 15 residues. After removal of 4 bases from V and 1 base from J, the junction contained 6 bases not matched to a gene. CDR1 SNHLY and CDR2 FYNNEI come from the germline V gene. As DNA, the CDR3 is TGTGCCAGCAGTGGCCGGGACAGTCTTAACTATGGCTACACCTTC. Protein product: CASSGRDSLNYGYTF.

This clone was recorded once. This chain joins TRBV19 and TRBJ1-5; D is unclear. Trimming stripped 5 bases from V and 0 bases from J, with 14 bases between. Looked up from germline, CDR1 is LNHDA and CDR2 is SQIVND (reference sequence). The CDR3 has 16 amino acids. The CDR3 spells CASSPWTGYSNQPQHF. The CDR3 nucleotides read TGTGCCAGTAGTCCATGGACTGGCTATAGCAATCAGCCCCAGCATTTT. Looking up the rest from reference TRBV19 and TRBJ1-5 gives the full variable domain: DGGITQSPKYLFRKEGQNVTLSCEQNLNHDAMYWYRQDPGQGLRLIYYSQIVNDFQKGDIAEGYSVSREKKESFPLTVTSAQKNPTAFYLCASSPWTGYSNQPQHFGDGTRLSIL.

The chain couples TRBV18 to TRBJ2-7; D uncertain. CDR1 and CDR2 (germline): KGHSH, LQKENI. With 0 bases removed from V and 2 bases from J, the gap between germline ends came to 5 bases. The CDR3 contains 13 residues. CDR3 coding DNA: TGTGCCAGCTCACCACCAGGAGCCTACGAGCAGTACTTC. This encodes CASSPPGAYEQYF.

The chain combines TRBV6-2 or TRBV6-3 with TRBJ2-3; D is possibly TRBD2 (7 bases). CDR3 size: 15 residues. Germline loops: CDR1 MNHEY, CDR2 SVGEGT. V was cut by 4 bases and J by 6 bases, with 17 bases left in between. CDR3 residues: CASSWMGGRRDTQYF. CDR3 nucleotides: TGTGCCAGCAGTTGGATGGGGGGGCGTCGTGATACGCAGTATTTT.

The chain employs TRBV29-1 and TRBJ2-6; weak D call: TRBD2 (5 bases). CDR3 length equals 13 residues. Germline V gene data show CDR1 as SQVTM and CDR2 as ANQGSEA. V was pared by 7 bases and J by 4 bases, with 11 bases between. The CDR3 reads CSAEGSGANVLTF. The CDR3 nucleotides are TGCAGCGCCGAGGGATCCGGGGCCAACGTCCTGACTTTC.

The chain employs TRBV27 and TRBJ2-3; 13 nucleotides line up with TRBD2. Germline CDR1 MNHEY, CDR2 SMNVEV (reference sequence). The CDR3 has 17 amino acids. V lost 6 bases, J lost 0 bases, and 6 bases stayed unmatched. The DNA for the CDR3 is TGTGCCAGCAGCCGACTAGCGGGGGGCCTTAGCACAGATACGCAGTATTTT. Translated, it gives CASSRLAGGLSTDTQYF.

This sequence joins TRBV25-1 and TRBJ1-2; 8 positions agree with TRBD1. Losses at the gene ends were 2 bases for V and 7 bases for J; bases not matched to a gene: 3. The CDR3 loop spans 13 amino acids. Germline-derived CDR1 and CDR2 are MGHDK and SYGVNS. The CDR3 loop reads CASSERTGTGYTF. The CDR3 coding sequence is TGTGCCAGCAGTGAAAGGACAGGGACTGGCTACACCTTC.

The chain carries TRBV19 and TRBJ1-2; 7 nucleotides line up with TRBD1. The germline gives CDR1 LNHDA, CDR2 SQIVND (reference sequence). The CDR3 spans 14 residues. J lost 7 bases, V lost 7 bases, and 12 bases had no gene match. For the CDR3, the DNA is TGTGCCAGTACCGACAGGGCCAACTGGGGTGGCTACACCTTC. As protein: CASTDRANWGGYTF.

This chain joins TRBV7-8 and TRBJ1-5; D possibly corresponds to TRBD1 (5 bases). The germline V gene has CDR1 SGHVS and CDR2 FQNEAQ. This CDR3 has 16 amino acids. V was cut by 5 bases and J by 6 bases, with 20 bases left in between. CDR3 loop: CASSPERAGRGQPQHF. Here the CDR3 DNA reads TGTGCCAGCAGCCCCGAACGTGCAGGGCGAGGTCAGCCCCAGCATTTT.

CDR3 residues: CASSLTARPNYGYTF. In nucleotides, the CDR3 is TGTGCCAGCAGTTTGACAGCCAGACCTAACTATGGCTACACCTTC. The chain carries TRBV6-5 and TRBJ1-2, with a tentative D call TRBD1 (5 bases). Germline assignment: CDR1 MNHEY and CDR2 SVGAGI. Trimming stripped 4 bases from V and 0 bases from J, with 12 bases between. The CDR3 extends over 15 amino acids.

This sequence joins TRBV13 and TRBJ2-5, with 15 positions matching TRBD2. This CDR3 region has 18 residues. V lost 0 bases to trimming and J lost 5 bases; unmatched junction nucleotides: 7. Per germline, CDR1 PRHDT and CDR2 FYEKMQ (reference sequence). The CDR3 coding sequence is TGTGCCAGCAGCTTAGGCGCCGGACTAGCGGGGGGGCTTGAGACCCAGTACTTC. Translation gives CASSLGAGLAGGLETQYF.

This rearrangement joins TRBV9 to TRBJ1-5; D is undetermined. Germline CDR1 SGDLS, CDR2 YYNGEE. The length of the CDR3 is 13 residues. Between the trimmed V and J ends, which lost 0 bases and 3 bases, there was a span of 4 bases. CDR3 nucleotides: TGTGCCAGCAGCGTAGACTACAATCAGCCCCAGCATTTT. Amino acids: CASSVDYNQPQHF.

Only a few counts were recorded for this clone. The chain links TRBV7-9 to TRBJ2-1; D is perhaps TRBD2 (5 bases). CDR3 length: 13 amino acids. V lost 1 base and J 6 bases, leaving 7 bases between the germline ends. Germline lookup yields CDR1 SEHNR and CDR2 FQNEAQ (reference sequence). The CDR3 DNA reads as TGTGCCAGCAGCTTAGTGCTAGCCAATGAGCAGTTCTTC. Translation gives CASSLVLANEQFF.

This chain uses TRBV6-6 with TRBJ2-6, with 8 bases matching TRBD1. Germline lookup yields CDR1 MNHNY and CDR2 SVGAGI (reference sequence). This CDR3 region has 18 residues. The ends lost 5 bases at V and 0 bases at J; junction bases unmatched: 9. CDR3 in amino acids: CASSPTGERGSGANVLTF. CDR3 nucleotides: TGTGCCAGCAGTCCGACAGGGGAAAGGGGCTCTGGGGCCAACGTCCTGACTTTC.

The gene calls are TRBV28 and TRBJ2-1, with TRBD1 identical over 9 bases. The CDR3 has 15 residues. The V and J ends lost 6 bases and 9 bases, in that order; junction bases with no gene match: 12. CDR1 and CDR2 (germline): MDHEN, SYDVKM. CDR3 in amino acids: CASRRQGGGFGEQFF. The CDR3 region has the DNA TGTGCCAGCAGGCGACAGGGGGGGGGTTTCGGTGAGCAGTTCTTC. Supplemented by reference TRBV28 and TRBJ2-1, the full variable domain reads DVKVTQSSRYLVKRTGEKVFLECVQDMDHENMFWYRQDPGLGLRLIYFSYDVKMKEKGDIPEGYSVSREKKERFSLILESASTNQTSMYLCASRRQGGGFGEQFFGPGTRLTVL.

The rearrangement uses TRBV2 and TRBJ2-3; 13 bases line up with TRBD2. Germline V gene sequence: CDR1 SNHLY, CDR2 FYNNEI. This CDR3 region has 18 residues. Unmatched junction bases numbered 5, after V lost 0 bases and J lost 2 bases. In nucleotides, the CDR3 is TGTGCCAGCAGTGAAGCTCGACTAGCGGGGGGCCTCACAGATACGCAGTATTTT. Its translation is CASSEARLAGGLTDTQYF.

The chain has TRBV9 and TRBJ2-3, with D perhaps TRBD2 (6 bases). The CDR3 covers 12 residues. V shed 3 bases and J shed 8 bases, with 10 bases lying between them. CDR1 and CDR2 (germline): SGDLS, YYNGEE. The CDR3 loop is CASSAGDPTQYF. DNA for the CDR3: TGTGCCAGCAGCGCGGGGGACCCTACGCAGTATTTT.

The chain uses TRBV5-6 and TRBJ1-5; D possibly corresponds to TRBD1 (6 bases). CDR1 is SGHDT and CDR2 is YYEEEE in the germline V gene. V was pared by 4 bases and J by 7 bases, with 12 bases between. CDR3 length: 13 amino acids. CDR3 nucleotide sequence: TGTGCCAGCAGCGGAGGGGGGGGACAGCCCCAGCATTTT. As protein: CASSGGGGQPQHF.

The rearrangement links TRBV27 to TRBJ2-1; 9 bases are a match to TRBD2. The junction had 8 bases not matched to a gene; V was cut back by 2 bases and J by 0 bases. The CDR3 runs 18 residues. Germline CDR1 reads MNHEY; CDR2 reads SMNVEV (reference sequence). The DNA of the CDR3 is TGTGCCAGCAGTTTAATGATTAGCGGGGGCCCCTCCTACAATGAGCAGTTCTTC. Protein sequence: CASSLMISGGPSYNEQFF.

This chain's CDR3 is CASKRGYNSPLHF. The CDR3 nucleotides are TGTGCCAGCAAGAGAGGCTATAATTCACCCCTCCACTTT. The chain combines TRBV6-4 with TRBJ1-6; D remains unclear. Germline CDR1 and CDR2: MRHNA and SNTAGT. V was cut by 7 bases and J by 3 bases, with 7 bases left in between. CDR3 length: 13 residues.

The V call is TRBV6-5, the J call TRBJ2-3; possible D gene TRBD2, 6 bases. The CDR3 runs to 15 residues. Germline V gene data show CDR1 as MNHEY and CDR2 as SVGAGI. V lost 6 bases and J 0 bases, leaving 13 bases between the germline ends. In DNA, the CDR3 is TGTGCCAGCAGCGGACGGCGGGGCAGCACAGATACGCAGTATTTT. Translated, it gives CASSGRRGSTDTQYF.

The sample holds one count of this clone. The J gene is TRBJ2-2, the V gene TRBV24-1; 10 bases align to TRBD1. The V segment lost 3 bases and the J segment 6 bases; nucleotides outside the gene matches: 9. Germline CDR1 KGHDR, CDR2 SFDVKD. The CDR3 contains 17 residues. CDR3 in DNA: TGTGCCACCAGTGATGTATCGGGACAGGGGAGACCCGGGGAGCTGTTTTTT. Translation gives CATSDVSGQGRPGELFF.

This clone was detected once. The genes are TRBV7-9 and TRBJ1-2, with D hard to call. This CDR3 comprises 16 residues. Germline CDR1 and CDR2: SEHNR and FQNEAQ (reference sequence). The germline V and J ends were trimmed by 0 bases and 2 bases, with 13 bases remaining between them. The CDR3 region has the DNA TGTGCCAGCAGCTTAGCGCTCTCCCCAGAAAACTATGGCTACACCTTC. Amino acid sequence: CASSLALSPENYGYTF.